The present TCR beta chain was sequenced within a study of shared clonotypes between healthy human individuals. Study as a whole: The plates for each donor numbered three CD4 naive, three CD4 memory, two CD8 naive and one CD8 memory.

Per the study methods: As immunoSEQ supplied junction-only sequences (without quality scores), filtering differed. Produced via immunoSEQ multiplex PCR; TCRdb's table is partial and in-frame only. The V and J calls and the clone size are those of that table, but D and trimming were determined from the DNA. The data show about 2 million clones, approximately 94% seen once. Regarding this clone: What it binds is not known.

Study results and limitations: Some clonotypes were shared by all four sorted-subset donors, while others were not shared. The non-shared ones had lower generation probabilities than the shared ones.

CD45RO-negative, CCR7-selected cells formed the naive CD8 fraction, which excluded terminally differentiated effector memory CD45RA+ cells. Those who donated, Caucasian adults without exception, all lived in Nashville, Tennessee. The material sequenced was naive CD8+ T cells sorted from blood. The clonotype originates from a man aged 18 to 30 in good health.

The CDR3 DNA reads TGTGCCAGTACACCCGACAATCAGCCCCAGCATTTT. Amino acids: CASTPDNQPQHF. The chain joins TRBV19 to TRBJ1-5; D is unresolved. The CDR3 covers 12 residues. Per germline, CDR1 LNHDA and CDR2 SQIVND (reference sequence). Deletions cut 7 bases from V and 3 bases from J, with 7 bases between.